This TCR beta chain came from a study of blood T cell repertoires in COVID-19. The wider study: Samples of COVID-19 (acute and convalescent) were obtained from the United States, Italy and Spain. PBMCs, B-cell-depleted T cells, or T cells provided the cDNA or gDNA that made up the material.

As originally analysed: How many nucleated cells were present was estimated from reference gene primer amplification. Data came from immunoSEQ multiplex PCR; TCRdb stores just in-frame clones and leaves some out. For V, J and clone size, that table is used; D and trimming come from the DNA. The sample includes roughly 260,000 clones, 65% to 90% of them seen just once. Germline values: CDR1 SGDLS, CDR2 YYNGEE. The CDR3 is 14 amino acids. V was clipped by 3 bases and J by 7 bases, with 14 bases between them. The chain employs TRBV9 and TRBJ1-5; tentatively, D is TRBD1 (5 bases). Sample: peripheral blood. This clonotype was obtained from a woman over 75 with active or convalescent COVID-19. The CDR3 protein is CASSGGVENQPQHF. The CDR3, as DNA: TGTGCCAGCAGCGGGGGGGTAGAGAACCAGCCCCAGCATTTT.